Here is one TCR beta chain with its context. Its antigen is not identified. This specimen comes from a study of cytotoxic CD8 clonotypes in ibrutinib-treated CLL. Across the whole study: For this cohort, patients were ten to eleven relapsed/refractory and roughly 14 treatment-naive, while 17 were IGHV unmutated. Samples yielded averages of approximately 260,000 productive templates and around 99,000 productive rearrangements.

Broader study findings: There were few public clonotypes, and on treatment they contracted or stayed stable.

V was clipped by 6 bases and J by 2 bases, with 9 bases between them. The CDR3 spans 12 residues. Germline V gene lookup returns CDR1 SQVTM and CDR2 ANQGSEA. A 1 in 200,000 to 1 in 1 million T cell depth was the sequencing target. Data came from immunoSEQ multiplex PCR; TCRdb stores just in-frame clones and leaves some out. The sample holds about 300,000 clones; roughly 70% are singletons and the top ten take just under 6.5%. The J gene is TRBJ2-3, the V gene TRBV29-1; D might be TRBD2 (7 bases). This TCR was recovered from a human donor with chronic lymphocytic leukemia. The sample here was PBMCs, taken after 36 months of ibrutinib treatment. CDR3 sequence (DNA): TGCAGCGTAGGGGGGGTCACAGATACGCAGTATTTT. This encodes CSVGGVTDTQYF.